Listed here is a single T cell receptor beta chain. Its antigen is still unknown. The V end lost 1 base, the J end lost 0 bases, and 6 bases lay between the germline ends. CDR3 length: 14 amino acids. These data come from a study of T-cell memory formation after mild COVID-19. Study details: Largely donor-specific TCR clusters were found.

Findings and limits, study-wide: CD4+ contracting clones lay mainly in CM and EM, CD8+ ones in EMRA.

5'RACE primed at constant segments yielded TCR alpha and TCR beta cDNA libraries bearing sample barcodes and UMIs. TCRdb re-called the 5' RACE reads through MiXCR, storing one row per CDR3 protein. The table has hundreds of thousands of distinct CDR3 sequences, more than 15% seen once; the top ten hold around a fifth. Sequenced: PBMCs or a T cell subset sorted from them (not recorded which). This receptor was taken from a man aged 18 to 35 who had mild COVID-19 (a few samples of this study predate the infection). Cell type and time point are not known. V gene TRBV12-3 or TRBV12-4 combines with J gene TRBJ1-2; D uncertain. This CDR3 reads CASSLGESNYGYTF. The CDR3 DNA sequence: TGTGCCAGCAGTTTAGGGGAGTCTAACTATGGCTACACCTTC.